This TCR beta chain was retrieved from a study of high-grade serous ovarian cancer treatment subgroups. The tumor samples were collected prior to definitive surgery or chemotherapy. The repertoire was sequenced with immunoSEQ multiplex PCR; TCRdb's copy has only in-frame clones and lacks some. The sample includes about 39,000 clones, around three quarters seen only once; the top ten take 3.1%. CDR3 length: 15 residues. Germline CDR1 and CDR2: MNHNY and SVGAGI (reference sequence). The ends lost 2 bases at V and 3 bases at J; junction bases unmatched: 6. V is TRBV6-6 and J is TRBJ2-7; the match to TRBD2 covers 8 bases. Material: tumor tissue. The source of this sequence is a human donor with high-grade serous ovarian cancer. The CDR3 DNA reads TGTGCCAGCAGTTACGGGCTAGCGGGCCGCTACGAGCAGTACTTC. This codes for CASSYGLAGRYEQYF.